These 6 T cell receptor beta chains share one sample of origin, sequenced in a study of shared clonotypes between healthy human individuals. Profiled with immunoSEQ multiplex PCR; TCRdb holds only in-frame clones, not every one. The table has roughly 220,000 clones, 60% to 70% seen once. The sequencing sample was made of memory CD4+ T cells sorted from blood. Subset reported: CD45RA-negative fraction. Every receptor here comes from a man aged 25 to 40 in good health.

V is TRBV6-5 and J is TRBJ2-7; 7 nucleotides align to TRBD2. The trim removed 7 bases at V and 6 bases at J, leaving 3 bases unmatched. This CDR3 has 11 amino acids. Germline V gene sequence: CDR1 MNHEY, CDR2 SVGAGI. This chain's CDR3 is CASTPGGEQYF. The CDR3 nucleotides read TGTGCCAGCACCCCGGGGGGCGAGCAGTACTTC.

The chain is built from TRBV5-4 and TRBJ2-5; D is unresolved. The germline gives CDR1 SGHNT, CDR2 YYREEE (reference sequence). Trimming left V 4 bases short and J 1 base short, with 14 bases between. The CDR3 is made up of 15 amino acids. The CDR3 DNA is TGTGCCAGCAGCCTAAACCCCCGGACCCAAGAGACCCAGTACTTC. Translating it yields CASSLNPRTQETQYF.

The V and J genes are TRBV25-1 and TRBJ2-1, with 7 bases matching TRBD1. The CDR3 length is 15 residues. Per the germline V gene, CDR1 is MGHDK and CDR2 is SYGVNS. V trimming: 3 bases; J trimming: 5 bases; junction bases outside the gene matches: 7. The CDR3 coding sequence is TGTGCCAGCAGTGACCCCGACAGGGCCCACAATGAGCAGTTCTTC. This encodes CASSDPDRAHNEQFF. Using reference TRBV25-1 and TRBJ2-1 for the parts outside the CDR3, the full variable domain is EADIYQTPRYLVIGTGKKITLECSQTMGHDKMYWYQQDPGMELHLIHYSYGVNSTEKGDLSSESTVSRIRTEHFPLTLESARPSHTSQYLCASSDPDRAHNEQFFGPGTRLTVL.

The V gene is TRBV14, the J gene TRBJ2-5; 14 nucleotides align to TRBD2. CDR1 is SGHDN, CDR2 FVKESK, per germline. The length of the CDR3 is 17 residues. The V segment lost 2 bases and the J segment 4 bases; nucleotides outside the gene matches: 6. In DNA form, the CDR3 reads TGTGCCAGCAGCCAAAGGACTAGCGGGAGGAGTGTAGAGACCCAGTACTTC. Amino acid sequence: CASSQRTSGRSVETQYF.

This clone appeared many times. V usage is TRBV5-5 and J usage is TRBJ2-1; no clear D gene. This CDR3 spans 16 amino acids. CDR1 is SGHKS and CDR2 is YYEKEE in the germline V gene (reference sequence). Between the trimmed V and J ends, which lost 0 bases and 8 bases, there was a span of 18 bases. CDR3 residues: CASSLGGTGFLDEQFF. The CDR3, as DNA: TGTGCCAGCAGCTTGGGGGGAACCGGATTTCTCGATGAGCAGTTCTTC.

The CDR3 sequence is CAWSVARTMNTEAFF. CDR3 nucleotide sequence: TGTGCCTGGAGTGTTGCCCGGACCATGAACACTGAAGCTTTCTTT. This chain joins TRBV30 and TRBJ1-1; D gene uncertain. V was clipped by 0 bases and J by 0 bases, with 11 bases between them. Germline-derived CDR1 and CDR2 are GTSNPN and SVGIG (reference sequence). This CDR3 spans 15 amino acids.